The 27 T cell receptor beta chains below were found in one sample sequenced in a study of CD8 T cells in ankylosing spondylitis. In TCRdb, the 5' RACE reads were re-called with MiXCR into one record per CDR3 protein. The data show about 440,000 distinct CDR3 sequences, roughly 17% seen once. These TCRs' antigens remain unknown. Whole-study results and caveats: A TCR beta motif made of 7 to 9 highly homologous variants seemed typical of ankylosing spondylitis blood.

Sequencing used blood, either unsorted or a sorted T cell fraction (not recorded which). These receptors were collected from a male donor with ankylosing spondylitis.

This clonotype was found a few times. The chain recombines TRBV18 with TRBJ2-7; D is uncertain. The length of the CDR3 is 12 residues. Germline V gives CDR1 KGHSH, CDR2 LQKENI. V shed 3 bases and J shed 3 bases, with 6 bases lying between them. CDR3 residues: CASSPNNYEQYF. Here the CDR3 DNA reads TGTGCCAGCTCACCGAACAACTACGAGCAGTACTTC.

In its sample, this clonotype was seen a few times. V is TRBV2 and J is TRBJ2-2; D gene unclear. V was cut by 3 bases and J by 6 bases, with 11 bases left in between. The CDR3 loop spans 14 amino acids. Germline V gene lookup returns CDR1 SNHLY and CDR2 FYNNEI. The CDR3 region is CASSEVWRPGELFF. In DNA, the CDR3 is TGTGCCAGCAGTGAGGTGTGGCGGCCCGGGGAGCTGTTTTTT.

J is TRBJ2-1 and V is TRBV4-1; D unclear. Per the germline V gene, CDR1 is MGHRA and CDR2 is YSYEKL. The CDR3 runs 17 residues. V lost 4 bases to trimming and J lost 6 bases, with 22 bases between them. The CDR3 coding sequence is TGCGCCAGCAGCCCGCGTACAGAAACAACCCTTACCAATGAGCAGTTCTTC. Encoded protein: CASSPRTETTLTNEQFF.

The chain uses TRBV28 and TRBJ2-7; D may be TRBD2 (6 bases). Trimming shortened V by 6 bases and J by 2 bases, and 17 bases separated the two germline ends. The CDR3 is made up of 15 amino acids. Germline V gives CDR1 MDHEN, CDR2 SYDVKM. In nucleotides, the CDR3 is TGTGCCAGCAGCAGCCCGGGGGTCCCCACCTACGAGCAGTACTTC. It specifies CASSSPGVPTYEQYF. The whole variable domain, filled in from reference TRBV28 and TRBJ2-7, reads DVKVTQSSRYLVKRTGEKVFLECVQDMDHENMFWYRQDPGLGLRLIYFSYDVKMKEKGDIPEGYSVSREKKERFSLILESASTNQTSMYLCASSSPGVPTYEQYFGPGTRLTVT.

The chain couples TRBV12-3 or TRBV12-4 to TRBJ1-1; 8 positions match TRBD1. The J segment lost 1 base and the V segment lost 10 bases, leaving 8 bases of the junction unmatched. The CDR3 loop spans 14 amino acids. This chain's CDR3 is CATARDRQNTEAFF. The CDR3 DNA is TGTGCCACAGCCCGGGACAGGCAGAACACTGAAGCTTTCTTT.

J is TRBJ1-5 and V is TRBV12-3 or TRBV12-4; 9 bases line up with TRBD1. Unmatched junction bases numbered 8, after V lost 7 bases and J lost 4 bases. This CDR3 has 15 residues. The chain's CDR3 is CASNRQGVPNQPQHF. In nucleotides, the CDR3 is TGTGCCAGCAACCGACAGGGGGTTCCAAATCAGCCCCAGCATTTT.

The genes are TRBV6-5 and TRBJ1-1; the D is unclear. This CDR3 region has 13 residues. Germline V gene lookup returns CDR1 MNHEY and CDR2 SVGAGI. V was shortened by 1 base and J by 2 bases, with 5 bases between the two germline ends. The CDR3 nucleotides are TGTGCCAGCAGTTACTATGTAAACACTGAAGCTTTCTTT. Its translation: CASSYYVNTEAFF.

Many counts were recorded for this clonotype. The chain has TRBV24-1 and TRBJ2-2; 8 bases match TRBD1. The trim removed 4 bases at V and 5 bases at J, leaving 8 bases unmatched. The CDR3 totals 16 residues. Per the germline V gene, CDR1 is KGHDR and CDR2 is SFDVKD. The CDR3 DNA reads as TGTGCCACCAGTGAACGGACAGGGTCAGGGACCGGGGAGCTGTTTTTT. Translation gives CATSERTGSGTGELFF.

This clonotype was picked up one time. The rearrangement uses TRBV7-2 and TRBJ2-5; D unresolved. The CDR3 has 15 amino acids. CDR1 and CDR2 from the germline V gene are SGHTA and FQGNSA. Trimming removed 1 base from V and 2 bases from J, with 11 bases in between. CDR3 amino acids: CASSLGTVEQETQYF. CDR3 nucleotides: TGTGCCAGCAGCTTAGGGACGGTCGAGCAAGAGACCCAGTACTTC.

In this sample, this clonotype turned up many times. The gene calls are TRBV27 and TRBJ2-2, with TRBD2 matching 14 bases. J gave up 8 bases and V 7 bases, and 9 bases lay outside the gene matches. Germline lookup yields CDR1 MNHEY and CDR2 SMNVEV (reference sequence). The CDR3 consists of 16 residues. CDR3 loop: CASKTGTSGRGGELFF. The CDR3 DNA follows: TGTGCCAGCAAAACCGGGACTAGCGGGAGAGGAGGGGAGCTGTTTTTT.

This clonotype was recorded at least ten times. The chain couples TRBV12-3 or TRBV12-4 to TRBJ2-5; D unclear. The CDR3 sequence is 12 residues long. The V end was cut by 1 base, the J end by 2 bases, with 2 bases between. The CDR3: CASSLEQETQYF. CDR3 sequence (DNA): TGTGCCAGCAGTTTAGAGCAAGAGACCCAGTACTTC.

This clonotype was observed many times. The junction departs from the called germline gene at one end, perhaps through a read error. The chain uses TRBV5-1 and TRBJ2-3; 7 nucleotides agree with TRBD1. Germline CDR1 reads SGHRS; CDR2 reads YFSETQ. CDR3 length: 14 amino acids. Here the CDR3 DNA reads TGTGCCAGCAGTCCGGGACAGAGCACAGATACGCAGTATTTT. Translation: CASSPGQSTDTQYF.

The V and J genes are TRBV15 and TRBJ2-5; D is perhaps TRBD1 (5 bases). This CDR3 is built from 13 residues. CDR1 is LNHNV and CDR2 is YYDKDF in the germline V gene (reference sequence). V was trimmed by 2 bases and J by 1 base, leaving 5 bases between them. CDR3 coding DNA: TGTGCCACCAGCAGACAGGGCCAAGAGACCCAGTACTTC. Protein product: CATSRQGQETQYF.

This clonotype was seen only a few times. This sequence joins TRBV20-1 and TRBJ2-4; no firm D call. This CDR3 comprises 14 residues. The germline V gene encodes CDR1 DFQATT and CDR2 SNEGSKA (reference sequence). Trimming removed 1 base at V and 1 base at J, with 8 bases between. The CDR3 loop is CSARGSTAKNIQYF. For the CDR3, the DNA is TGCAGTGCTAGAGGTAGTACGGCCAAAAACATTCAGTACTTC.

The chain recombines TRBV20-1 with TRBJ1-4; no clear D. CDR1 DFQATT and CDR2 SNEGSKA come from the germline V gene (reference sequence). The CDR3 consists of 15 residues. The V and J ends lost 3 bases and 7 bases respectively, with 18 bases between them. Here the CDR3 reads CSARDWARESEKLFF. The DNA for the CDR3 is TGCAGTGCTAGGGACTGGGCACGCGAAAGTGAAAAACTGTTTTTT.

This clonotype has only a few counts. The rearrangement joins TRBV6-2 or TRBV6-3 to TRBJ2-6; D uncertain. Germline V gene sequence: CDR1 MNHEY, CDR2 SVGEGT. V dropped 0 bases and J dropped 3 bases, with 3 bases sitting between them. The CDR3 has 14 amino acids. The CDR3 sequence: CASSYSHGANVLTF. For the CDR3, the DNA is TGTGCCAGCAGTTACTCACATGGGGCCAACGTCCTGACTTTC.

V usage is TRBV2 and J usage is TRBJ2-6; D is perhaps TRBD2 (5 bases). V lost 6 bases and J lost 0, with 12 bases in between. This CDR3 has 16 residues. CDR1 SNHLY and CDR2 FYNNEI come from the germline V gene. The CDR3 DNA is TGTGCCAGCAGAAGACCGGGAAGCTCTGGGGCCAACGTCCTGACTTTC. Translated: CASRRPGSSGANVLTF.

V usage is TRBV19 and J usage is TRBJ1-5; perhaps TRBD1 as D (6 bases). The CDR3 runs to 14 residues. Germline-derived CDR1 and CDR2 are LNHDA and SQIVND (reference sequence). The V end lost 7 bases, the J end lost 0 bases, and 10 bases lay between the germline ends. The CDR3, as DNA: TGTGCCAGTAATGACAGGTATAGCAATCAGCCCCAGCATTTT. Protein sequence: CASNDRYSNQPQHF.

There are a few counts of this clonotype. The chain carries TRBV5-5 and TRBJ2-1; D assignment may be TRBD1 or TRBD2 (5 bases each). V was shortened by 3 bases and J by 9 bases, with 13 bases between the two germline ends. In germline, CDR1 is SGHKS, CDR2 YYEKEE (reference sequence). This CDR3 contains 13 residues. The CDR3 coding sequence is TGTGCCAGCAGCTCGATGGGGGTCGGTGAGCAGTTCTTC. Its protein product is CASSSMGVGEQFF.

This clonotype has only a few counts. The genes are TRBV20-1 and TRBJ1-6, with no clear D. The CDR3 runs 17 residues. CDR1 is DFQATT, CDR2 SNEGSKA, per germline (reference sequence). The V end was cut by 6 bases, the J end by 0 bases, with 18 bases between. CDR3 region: CSAPQGGVNSYNSPLHF. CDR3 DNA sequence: TGCAGTGCGCCCCAAGGTGGGGTCAACTCCTATAATTCACCCCTCCACTTT.

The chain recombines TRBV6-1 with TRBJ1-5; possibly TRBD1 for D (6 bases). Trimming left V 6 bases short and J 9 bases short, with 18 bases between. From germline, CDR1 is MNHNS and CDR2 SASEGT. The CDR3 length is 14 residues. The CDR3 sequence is CASRHTGPGGPQHF. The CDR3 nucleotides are TGTGCCAGCAGGCATACAGGGCCCGGAGGGCCCCAGCATTTT.

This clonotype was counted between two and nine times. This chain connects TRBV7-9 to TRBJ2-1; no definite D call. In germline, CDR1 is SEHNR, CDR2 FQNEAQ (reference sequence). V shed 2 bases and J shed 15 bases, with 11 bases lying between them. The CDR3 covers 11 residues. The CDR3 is CASSLLVGWFF. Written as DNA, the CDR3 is TGTGCCAGCAGCTTATTAGTAGGGTGGTTCTTC.

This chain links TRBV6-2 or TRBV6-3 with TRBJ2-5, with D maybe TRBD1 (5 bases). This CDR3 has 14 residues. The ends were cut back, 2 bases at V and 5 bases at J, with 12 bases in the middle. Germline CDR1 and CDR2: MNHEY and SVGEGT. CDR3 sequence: CASSYQGPTETQYF. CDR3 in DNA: TGTGCCAGCAGTTACCAGGGCCCGACCGAGACCCAGTACTTC.

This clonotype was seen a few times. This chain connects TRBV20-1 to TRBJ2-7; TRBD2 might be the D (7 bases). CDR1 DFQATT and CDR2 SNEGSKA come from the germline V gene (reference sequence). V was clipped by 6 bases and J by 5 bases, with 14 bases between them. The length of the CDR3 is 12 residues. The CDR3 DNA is TGCAGTGCAACTAGAGGGGGGGACGAGCAGTACTTC. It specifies CSATRGGDEQYF.

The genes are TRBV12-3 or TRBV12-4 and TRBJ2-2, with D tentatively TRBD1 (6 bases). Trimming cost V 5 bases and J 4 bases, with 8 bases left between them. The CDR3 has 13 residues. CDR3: CASSKTGTGELFF. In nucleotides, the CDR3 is TGTGCCAGCAGTAAGACAGGCACCGGGGAGCTGTTTTTT.

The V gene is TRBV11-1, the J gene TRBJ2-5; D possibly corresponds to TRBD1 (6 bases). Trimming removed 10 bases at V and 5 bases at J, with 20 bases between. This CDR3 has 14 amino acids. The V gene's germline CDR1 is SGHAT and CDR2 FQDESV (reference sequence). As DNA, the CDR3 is TGTGCCACCTTCCTTCTGGACAGACGGGAGACCCAGTACTTC. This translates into CATFLLDRRETQYF.

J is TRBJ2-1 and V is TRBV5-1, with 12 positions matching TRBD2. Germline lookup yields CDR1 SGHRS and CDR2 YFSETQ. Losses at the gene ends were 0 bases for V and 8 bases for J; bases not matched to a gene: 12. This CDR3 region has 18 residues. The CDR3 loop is CASSLGLAGDSGSDEQFF. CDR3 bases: TGCGCCAGCAGCTTGGGACTAGCGGGAGATAGTGGTTCGGATGAGCAGTTCTTC. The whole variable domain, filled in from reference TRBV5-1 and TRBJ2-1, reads KAGVTQTPRYLIKTRGQQVTLSCSPISGHRSVSWYQQTPGQGLQFLFEYFSETQRNKGNFPGRFSGRQFSNSRSEMNVSTLELGDSALYLCASSLGLAGDSGSDEQFFGPGTRLTVL.